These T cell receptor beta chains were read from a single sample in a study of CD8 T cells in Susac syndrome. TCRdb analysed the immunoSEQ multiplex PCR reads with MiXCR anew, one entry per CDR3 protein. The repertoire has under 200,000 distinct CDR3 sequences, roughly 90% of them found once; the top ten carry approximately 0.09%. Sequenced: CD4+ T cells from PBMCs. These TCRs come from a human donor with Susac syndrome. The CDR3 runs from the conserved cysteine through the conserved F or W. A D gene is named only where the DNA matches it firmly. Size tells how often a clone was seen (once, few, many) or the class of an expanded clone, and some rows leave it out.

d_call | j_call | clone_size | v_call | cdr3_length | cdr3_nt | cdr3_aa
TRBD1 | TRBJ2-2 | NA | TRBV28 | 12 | TGTGCCAGCAGTCCAGGACAGGGAAGGCTGTTTTTT | CASSPGQGRLFF
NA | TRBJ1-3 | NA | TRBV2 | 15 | TGTGCCAGCAGTGAACAGGGCACGGCTGGAAACACCATATATTTT | CASSEQGTAGNTIYF
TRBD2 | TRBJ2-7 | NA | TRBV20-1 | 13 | TGCAGTGCTAGGACTAGCGGTGTGGTAGAGCAGTACTTC | CSARTSGVVEQYF
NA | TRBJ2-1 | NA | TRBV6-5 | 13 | TGTGCCAGCAGGGACGGTCTTTACAATGAGCAGTTCTTC | CASRDGLYNEQFF
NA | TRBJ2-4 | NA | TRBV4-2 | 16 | TGTGCCAGCAGCCAAGTACAGAATCTAGCCAAAAACATTCAGTACTTC | CASSQVQNLAKNIQYF
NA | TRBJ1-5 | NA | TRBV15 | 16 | TGTGCCACCAGCAGAGATTTGGCCCAGGGGAACTTGCCCCAGCATTTT | CATSRDLAQGNLPQHF
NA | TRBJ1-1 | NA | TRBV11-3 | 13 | TGTGCCAGCAGCTCCTCCTTGAACACTGAAGCTTTCTTT | CASSSSLNTEAFF
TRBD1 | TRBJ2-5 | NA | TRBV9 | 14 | TGTGCCAGCAGCGTAGCAGGGGGCCAAGAGACCCAGTACTTC | CASSVAGGQETQYF
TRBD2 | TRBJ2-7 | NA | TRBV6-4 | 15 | TGTGCCAGCAGTGAAATGGCGGGACTAGAGTACGAGCAGTACTTC | CASSEMAGLEYEQYF
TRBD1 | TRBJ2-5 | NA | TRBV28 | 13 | TGTGCCAGCAGTTCGCGGGACAGGGGGCAAGGTAACTTC | CASSSRDRGQGNF
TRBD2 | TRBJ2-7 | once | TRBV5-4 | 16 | TGTGCCAGCAGCTGGGGACTAGCGGGAGGGGGCCGTGAGCAGTACTTC | CASSWGLAGGGREQYF
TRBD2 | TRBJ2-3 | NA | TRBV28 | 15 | TGTGCCAGCAGTTTACTAGCGGGAGTATTTAATACGCAGTATTTT | CASSLLAGVFNTQYF
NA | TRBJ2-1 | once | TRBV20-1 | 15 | TGCAGTGCTAGAGATGAAGGACCTTTCGCCAATGAGCAGTTCTTC | CSARDEGPFANEQFF
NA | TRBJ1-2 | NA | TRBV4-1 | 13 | TGCGCCAGCAGCCCCGCGGACTACTATGGCTACACCTTC | CASSPADYYGYTF
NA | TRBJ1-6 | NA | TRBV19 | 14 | TGTGCCAGTAGTGGGAGCTCCTATAATTCACCCCTCCACTTT | CASSGSSYNSPLHF
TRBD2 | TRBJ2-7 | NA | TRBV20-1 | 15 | TGCAGTGCTAGAGATACTAGCGGGGGGTTCTACGAGCAGTACTTC | CSARDTSGGFYEQYF
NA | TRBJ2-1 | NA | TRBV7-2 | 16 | TGTGCCAGCAGCTTGGGGCCTCGGCTAGCAAGCAATGAGCAGTTCTTC | CASSLGPRLASNEQFF
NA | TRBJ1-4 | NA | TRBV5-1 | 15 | TGCGCCAGCAGCTTGGAGCCGCAGGGACGTGAAAAACTGTTTTTT | CASSLEPQGREKLFF
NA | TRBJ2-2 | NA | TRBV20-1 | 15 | TGCAGTGCTAGGCTCCAGGCAGGGTACACCGGGGAGCTGTTTTTT | CSARLQAGYTGELFF
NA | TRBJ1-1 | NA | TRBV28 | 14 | TGTGCCAGCAGAAACCGGGGGCTGAACACTGAAGCTTTCTTT | CASRNRGLNTEAFF
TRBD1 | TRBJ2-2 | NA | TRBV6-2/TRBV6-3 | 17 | TGTGCCAGCAGCGAGAGAAGGACAGGCACGCCAGGCGGGGAGCTGTTTTTT | CASSERRTGTPGGELFF
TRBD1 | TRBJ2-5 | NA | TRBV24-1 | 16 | TGTGCCACCAGTGATTTCGGGACAGGGTTTCGGGAGACCCAGTACTTC | CATSDFGTGFRETQYF
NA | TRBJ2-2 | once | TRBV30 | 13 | TGTGCCTGGAGTGTCGGTAACACCGGGGAGCTGTTTTTT | CAWSVGNTGELFF
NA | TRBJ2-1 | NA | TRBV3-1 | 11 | TGTGCCAGCAGGGACATTAATGAGCAGTTCTTC | CASRDINEQFF
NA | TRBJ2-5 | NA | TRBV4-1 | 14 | TGCGCCAGCAGCCAAGCGACGGGAAGGGAGACCCAGTACTTC | CASSQATGRETQYF
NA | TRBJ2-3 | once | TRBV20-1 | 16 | TGCAGGGCCAGGGACATTCTTCATAGGGGATCAGATACGCAGTATTTT | CRARDILHRGSDTQYF
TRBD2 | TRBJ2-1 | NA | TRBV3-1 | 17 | TGTGCCAGCAGCCCCGGGGGTAGCGGGAGTTCCTACAATGAGCAGTTCTTC | CASSPGGSGSSYNEQFF
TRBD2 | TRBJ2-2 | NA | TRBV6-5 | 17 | TGTGCCAGCAGTTATTCGGGACTAGCTTCATTTACCGGGGAGCTGTTTTTT | CASSYSGLASFTGELFF
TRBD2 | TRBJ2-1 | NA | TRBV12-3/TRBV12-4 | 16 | TGTGCCAGCACCACATCCGGGACTAGCGGGAATTATGAGCAGTTCTTC | CASTTSGTSGNYEQFF
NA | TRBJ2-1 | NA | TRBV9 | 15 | TGTGCCAGCAGTGAACTGGGGCTAGGAAATAATGAGCAGTTCTTC | CASSELGLGNNEQFF
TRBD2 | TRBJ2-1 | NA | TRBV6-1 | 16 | TGTGCCAGCAGCCTTACCGGACTAGCGTCCTACAATGAGCAGTTCTTC | CASSLTGLASYNEQFF
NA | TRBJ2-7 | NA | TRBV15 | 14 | TGTGCCACCAGCAGAGACAGGACTCACTACGAGCAGTACTTC | CATSRDRTHYEQYF
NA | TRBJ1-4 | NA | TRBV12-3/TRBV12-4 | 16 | TGTGCCAGCAGCCCTCGGTTCGGAGCAACTAATGAAAAACTGTTTTTT | CASSPRFGATNEKLFF
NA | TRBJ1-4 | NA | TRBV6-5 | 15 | TGTGCCAGCAGTTACTCTCGCAGGGCGAATGAAAAACTGTTTTTT | CASSYSRRANEKLFF
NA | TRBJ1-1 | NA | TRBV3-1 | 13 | TGTGCCAGCAGCCAGGGAGAGAACACTGAAGCTTTCTTT | CASSQGENTEAFF